The T cell receptor (beta chain) described here comes from a study of T cell changes during pregnancy in multiple sclerosis. Germline loops: CDR1 MNHNY, CDR2 SVGAGI (reference sequence). Losses at the gene ends were 7 bases for V and 2 bases for J; bases not matched to a gene: 12. This CDR3 is built from 16 residues. The method was immunoSEQ multiplex PCR; TCRdb's version includes in-frame clones alone and lacks a portion of them. The repertoire holds 78,000 or so clones, roughly 94% seen once, with 1.4% in the top ten. The sequence was collected from a female donor with multiple sclerosis, enrolled in a pregnancy study. The rearrangement joins TRBV6-6 to TRBJ1-1; 8 bases agree with TRBD1. This specimen consisted of peripheral blood, obtained before pregnancy. CDR3 coding DNA: TGTGCCAGCAACAAAAAGACAGGGGCCCTCAACACTGAAGCTTTCTTT. This encodes CASNKKTGALNTEAFF.